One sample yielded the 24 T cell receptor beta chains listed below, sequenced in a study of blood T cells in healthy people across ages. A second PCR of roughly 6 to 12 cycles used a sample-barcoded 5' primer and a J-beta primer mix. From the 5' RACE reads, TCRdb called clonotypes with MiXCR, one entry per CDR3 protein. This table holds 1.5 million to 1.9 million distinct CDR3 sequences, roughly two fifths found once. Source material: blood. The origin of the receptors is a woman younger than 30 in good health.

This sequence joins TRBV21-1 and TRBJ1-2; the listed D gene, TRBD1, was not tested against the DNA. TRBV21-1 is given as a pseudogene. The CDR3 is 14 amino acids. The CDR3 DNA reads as TGTGCCAGCAGCGGGGAGACAGCCCTCTATGGCTACACCTTC. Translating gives CASSGETALYGYTF.

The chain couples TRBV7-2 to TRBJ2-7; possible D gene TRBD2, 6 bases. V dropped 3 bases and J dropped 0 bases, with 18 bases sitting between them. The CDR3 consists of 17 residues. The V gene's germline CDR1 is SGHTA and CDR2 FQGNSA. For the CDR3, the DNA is TGTGCCAGCAGCTTTAGGGTGAGCGGGCGGCCCTCCTACGAGCAGTACTTC. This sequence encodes CASSFRVSGRPSYEQYF.

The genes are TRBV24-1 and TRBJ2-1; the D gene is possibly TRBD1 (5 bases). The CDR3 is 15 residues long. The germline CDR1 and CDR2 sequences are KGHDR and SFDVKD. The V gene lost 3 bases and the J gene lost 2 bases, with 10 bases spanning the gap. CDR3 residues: CATSDRGYPYNEQFF. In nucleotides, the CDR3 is TGTGCCACCAGTGATAGGGGCTACCCCTACAATGAGCAGTTCTTC.

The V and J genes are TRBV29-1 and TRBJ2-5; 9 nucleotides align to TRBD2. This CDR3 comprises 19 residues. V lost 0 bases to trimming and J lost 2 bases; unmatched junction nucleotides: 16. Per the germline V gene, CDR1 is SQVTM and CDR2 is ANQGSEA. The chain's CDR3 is CSVEDSPWVAGDLQETQYF. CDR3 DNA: TGCAGCGTTGAAGACTCCCCGTGGGTAGCGGGAGATCTGCAAGAGACCCAGTACTTC.

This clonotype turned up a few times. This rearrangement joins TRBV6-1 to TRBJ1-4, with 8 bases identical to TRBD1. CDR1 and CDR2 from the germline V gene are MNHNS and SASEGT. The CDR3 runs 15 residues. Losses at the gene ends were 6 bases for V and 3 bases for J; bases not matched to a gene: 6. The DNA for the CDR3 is TGTGCCAGCAGCTCTAGACAGGGGCCTAATGAAAAACTGTTTTTT. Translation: CASSSRQGPNEKLFF.

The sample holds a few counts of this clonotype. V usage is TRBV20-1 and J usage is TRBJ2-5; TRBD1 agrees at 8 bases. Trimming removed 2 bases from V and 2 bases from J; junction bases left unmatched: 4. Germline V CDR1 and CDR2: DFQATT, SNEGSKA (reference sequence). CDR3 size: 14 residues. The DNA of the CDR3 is TGCAGTGCTAGATTCGGACAGGGACAAGAGACCCAGTACTTC. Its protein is CSARFGQGQETQYF.

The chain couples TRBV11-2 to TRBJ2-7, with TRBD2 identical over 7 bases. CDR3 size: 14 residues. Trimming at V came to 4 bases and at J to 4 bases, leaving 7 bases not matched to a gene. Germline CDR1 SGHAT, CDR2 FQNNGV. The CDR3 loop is CASSWTGRNYEQYF. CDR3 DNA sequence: TGTGCCAGCAGCTGGACCGGGAGGAATTACGAGCAGTACTTC.

The CDR3 sequence: CSVGQYNEQFF. CDR3 DNA sequence: TGCAGCGTAGGACAGTACAATGAGCAGTTCTTC. The J gene is TRBJ2-1, the V gene TRBV29-1; tentatively, D is TRBD1 (6 bases). V lost 6 bases, J lost 4 bases, and 7 bases lay in between. The CDR3 consists of 11 residues. Germline CDR1 reads SQVTM; CDR2 reads ANQGSEA.

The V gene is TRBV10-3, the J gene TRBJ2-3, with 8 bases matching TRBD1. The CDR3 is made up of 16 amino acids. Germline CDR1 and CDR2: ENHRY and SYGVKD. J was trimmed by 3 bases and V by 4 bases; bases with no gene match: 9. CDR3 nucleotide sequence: TGTGCCATCAGTGGGGTTGGACAGGGAGGTACAGATACGCAGTATTTT. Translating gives CAISGVGQGGTDTQYF.

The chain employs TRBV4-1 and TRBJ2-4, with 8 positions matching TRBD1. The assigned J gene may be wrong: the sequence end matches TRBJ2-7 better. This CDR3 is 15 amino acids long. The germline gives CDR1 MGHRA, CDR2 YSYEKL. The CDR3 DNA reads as TGCGCCAGCAGCCAACAGGGACAGGTTCTGGACGAGCAGTACTTC. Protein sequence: CASSQQGQVLDEQYF.

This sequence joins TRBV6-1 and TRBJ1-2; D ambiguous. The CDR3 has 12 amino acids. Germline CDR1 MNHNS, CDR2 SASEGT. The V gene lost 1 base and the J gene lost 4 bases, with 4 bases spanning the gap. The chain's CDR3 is CASSEEVYGYTF. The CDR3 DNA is TGTGCCAGCAGTGAAGAGGTCTATGGCTACACCTTC.

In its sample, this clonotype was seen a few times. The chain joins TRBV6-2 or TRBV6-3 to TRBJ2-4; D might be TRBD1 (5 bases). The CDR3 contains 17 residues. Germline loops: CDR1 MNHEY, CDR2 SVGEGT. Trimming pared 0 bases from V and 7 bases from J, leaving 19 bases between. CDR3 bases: TGTGCCAGCAGTTACTCGATAGTCGGCCAGGGAAAGAACATTCAGTACTTC. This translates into CASSYSIVGQGKNIQYF.

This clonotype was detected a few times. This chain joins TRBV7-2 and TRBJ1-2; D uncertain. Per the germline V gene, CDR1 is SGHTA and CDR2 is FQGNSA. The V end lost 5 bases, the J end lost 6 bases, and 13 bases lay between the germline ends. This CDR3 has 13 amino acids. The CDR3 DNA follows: TGTGCCAGCAGCCCTAGGAGTAGGGATGGCTACACCTTC. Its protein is CASSPRSRDGYTF.

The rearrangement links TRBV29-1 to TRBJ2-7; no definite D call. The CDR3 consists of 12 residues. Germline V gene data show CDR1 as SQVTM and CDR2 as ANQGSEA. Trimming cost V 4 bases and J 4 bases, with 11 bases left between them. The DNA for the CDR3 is TGCAGCGTTGGTGGGTTAGGTTACGAGCAGTACTTC. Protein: CSVGGLGYEQYF.

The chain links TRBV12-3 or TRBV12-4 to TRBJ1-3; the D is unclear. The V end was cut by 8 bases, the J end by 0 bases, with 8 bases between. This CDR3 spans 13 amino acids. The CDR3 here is CASRPASGNTIYF. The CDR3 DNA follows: TGTGCCAGCCGCCCGGCCTCTGGAAACACCATATATTTT.

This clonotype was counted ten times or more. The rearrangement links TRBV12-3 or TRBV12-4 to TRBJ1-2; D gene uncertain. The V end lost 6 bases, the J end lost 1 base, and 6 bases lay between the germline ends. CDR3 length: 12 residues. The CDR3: CASRQDNYGYTF. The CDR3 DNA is TGTGCCAGCAGGCAGGATAACTATGGCTACACCTTC.

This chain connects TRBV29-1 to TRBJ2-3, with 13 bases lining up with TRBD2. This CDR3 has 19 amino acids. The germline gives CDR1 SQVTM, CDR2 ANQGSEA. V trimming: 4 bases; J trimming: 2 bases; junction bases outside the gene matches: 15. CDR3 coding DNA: TGCAGCGTTGGAGGACTAGCGGGAGCTAGTTGGCGGTACACAGATACGCAGTATTTT. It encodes CSVGGLAGASWRYTDTQYF.

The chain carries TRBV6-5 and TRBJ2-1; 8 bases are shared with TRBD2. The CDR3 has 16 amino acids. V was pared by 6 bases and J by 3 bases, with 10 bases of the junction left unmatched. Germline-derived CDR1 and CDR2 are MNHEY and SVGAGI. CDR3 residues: CASRRKAGAYYNEQFF. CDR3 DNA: TGTGCCAGCAGACGTAAAGCGGGAGCCTACTACAATGAGCAGTTCTTC.

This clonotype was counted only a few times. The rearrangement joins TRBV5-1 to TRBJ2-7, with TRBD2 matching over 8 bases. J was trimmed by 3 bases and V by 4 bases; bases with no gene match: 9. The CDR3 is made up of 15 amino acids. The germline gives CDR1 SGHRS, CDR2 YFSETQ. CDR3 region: CASSKPGLDHYEQYF. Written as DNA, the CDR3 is TGCGCCAGCAGCAAGCCGGGACTAGATCACTACGAGCAGTACTTC.

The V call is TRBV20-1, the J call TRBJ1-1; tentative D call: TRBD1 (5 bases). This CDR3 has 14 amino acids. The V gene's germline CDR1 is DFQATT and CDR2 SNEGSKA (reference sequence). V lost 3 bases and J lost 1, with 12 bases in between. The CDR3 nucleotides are TGCAGTGCTAGGTCGTTAACAGGGAACACTGAAGCTTTCTTT. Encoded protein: CSARSLTGNTEAFF.

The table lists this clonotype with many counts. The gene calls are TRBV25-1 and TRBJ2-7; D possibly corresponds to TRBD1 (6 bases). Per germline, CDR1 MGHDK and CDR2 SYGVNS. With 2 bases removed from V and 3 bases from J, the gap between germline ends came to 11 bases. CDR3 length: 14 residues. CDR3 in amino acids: CASSEIGTHYEQYF. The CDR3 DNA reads TGTGCCAGCAGTGAAATAGGGACACACTACGAGCAGTACTTC.

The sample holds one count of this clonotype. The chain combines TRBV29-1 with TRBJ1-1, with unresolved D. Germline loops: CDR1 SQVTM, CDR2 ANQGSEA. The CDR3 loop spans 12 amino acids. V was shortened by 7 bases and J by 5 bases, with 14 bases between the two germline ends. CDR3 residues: CSAFRRGTEAFF. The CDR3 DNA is TGCAGCGCTTTCAGGCGGGGTACTGAAGCTTTCTTT. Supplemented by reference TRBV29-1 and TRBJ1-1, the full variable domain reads SAVISQKPSRDICQRGTSLTIQCQVDSQVTMMFWYRQQPGQSLTLIATANQGSEATYESGFVIDKFPISRPNLTFSTLTVSNMSPEDSSIYLCSAFRRGTEAFFGQGTRLTVV.

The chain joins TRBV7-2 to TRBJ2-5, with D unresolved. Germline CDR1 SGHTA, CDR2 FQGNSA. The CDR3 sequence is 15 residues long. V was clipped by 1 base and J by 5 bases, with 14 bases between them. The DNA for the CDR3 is TGTGCCAGCAGCTTAGTGGGGATCCTAGGGGAGACCCAGTACTTC. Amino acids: CASSLVGILGETQYF. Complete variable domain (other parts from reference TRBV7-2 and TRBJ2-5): GAGVSQSPSNKVTEKGKDVELRCDPISGHTALYWYRQSLGQGLEFLIYFQGNSAPDKSGLPSDRFSAERTGGSVSTLTIQRTQQEDSAVYLCASSLVGILGETQYFGPGTRLLVL.

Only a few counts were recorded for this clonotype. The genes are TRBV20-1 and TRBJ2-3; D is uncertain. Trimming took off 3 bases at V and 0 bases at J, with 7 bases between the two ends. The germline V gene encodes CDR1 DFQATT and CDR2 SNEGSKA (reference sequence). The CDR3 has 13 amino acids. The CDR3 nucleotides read TGCAGTGCTAGTCCTTCTAGCACAGATACGCAGTATTTT. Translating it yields CSASPSSTDTQYF.